This T cell receptor beta chain was sequenced in a study of blood T cells in healthy people across ages. Healthy individuals of Caucasian origin from Russia, aged about 6 to 100, served as donors. Whole-study results and caveats: A conclusive naive versus antigen-experienced comparison was prevented by the unsorted PBMCs.

The second PCR ran about 6 to 12 cycles with a sample-barcoded 5' primer and J-beta primers. TCRdb re-called the 5' RACE reads with MiXCR, one entry per CDR3 protein. The profile shows about 1.4 million distinct CDR3 sequences, 45% to 70% of them singletons. For this clonotype: Antigen: not known.

Sequencing was performed on blood. This TCR came from a man between 18 and 35 years old in good health.

The CDR3 protein is CASSQDARVEGGEKLFF. The CDR3 DNA reads as TGTGCCAGCAGCCAAGATGCGAGGGTCGAGGGTGGTGAAAAACTGTTTTTT. The chain joins TRBV4-2 to TRBJ1-4, with unresolved D. Germline V gene sequence: CDR1 LGHNA, CDR2 YNFKEQ. CDR3 length: 17 amino acids. Trimming pared 0 bases from V and 7 bases from J, leaving 18 bases between.